These 10 T cell receptor beta chains were sequenced from one sample in a study of response to subunit inactivated influenza vaccine. TCRdb redid the calling of the RT-PCR reads with MiXCR, one entry per CDR3 protein. Of about 480,000 distinct CDR3 sequences in the sample, approximately 10% are singletons; the top ten hold around 12%. This specimen was PBMCs from blood, taken 40 to 50 days after vaccination. The receptors derive from a man aged 45-60 years who received an inactivated influenza vaccine.

The sample holds a few counts of this clonotype. The CDR3 sequence is CASSFEQFF. DNA of the CDR3: TGTGCCAGCAGTTTCGAGCAGTTCTTC. V is TRBV12-3 or TRBV12-4 and J is TRBJ2-1; no clear D. V was cut by 3 bases and J by 10 bases, with 1 base left in between. The CDR3 has 9 amino acids.

This clonotype was detected many times. The chain carries TRBV20-1 and TRBJ1-5; D remains ambiguous. V dropped 6 bases and J dropped 2 bases, with 14 bases sitting between them. This CDR3 has 14 residues. From germline, CDR1 is DFQATT and CDR2 SNEGSKA (reference sequence). Here the CDR3 reads CSAAVRFGNQPQHF. As DNA, the CDR3 is TGCAGTGCGGCAGTCCGGTTCGGCAATCAGCCCCAGCATTTT.

This clonotype was seen a handful of times. The CDR3 DNA reads TGTGCCATCAGTGAGTTGGAGTACGAGCAGTACTTC. It encodes CAISELEYEQYF. The chain carries TRBV10-3 and TRBJ2-7; D gene unclear. Germline V gene data show CDR1 as ENHRY and CDR2 as SYGVKD. The CDR3 length is 12 residues. Trimming took 1 base from V and 4 from J, leaving 5 bases between them.

The CDR3 DNA is TGTGCCATCAGTGAGTCCGTGACAGGTTACAATGAGCAGTTCTTC. Translating it yields CAISESVTGYNEQFF. The rearrangement uses TRBV10-3 and TRBJ2-1, with a tentative D call TRBD1 (6 bases). Germline V CDR1 and CDR2: ENHRY, SYGVKD. CDR3 length equals 15 residues. V dropped 0 bases and J dropped 4 bases, with 10 bases sitting between them.

The sample holds many counts of this clonotype. The CDR3 bases are TGTGCCAGCAGCCCCGGGACTAGCGGGAGGGCTCAGTACTTC. Protein: CASSPGTSGRAQYF. V is TRBV12-3 or TRBV12-4 and J is TRBJ2-7, with 16 bases identical to TRBD2. J gave up 10 bases and V 6 bases, and 6 bases lay outside the gene matches. The CDR3 is 14 amino acids.

The gene calls are TRBV7-8 and TRBJ2-7; D gene unclear. The length of the CDR3 is 13 residues. The V gene lost 5 bases and the J gene lost 4 bases, with 12 bases spanning the gap. Germline-derived CDR1 and CDR2 are SGHVS and FQNEAQ. The CDR3 DNA is TGTGCCAGCAGCCAACTTCGGACGTACGAGCAGTACTTC. It yields the protein CASSQLRTYEQYF.

This clonotype showed up many times. The chain has TRBV12-3 or TRBV12-4 and TRBJ1-5; no definite D call. Trimming pared 4 bases from V and 1 base from J, leaving 11 bases between. The CDR3 loop spans 15 amino acids. CDR3 amino acids: CASSSAGVSNQPQHF. In DNA form, the CDR3 reads TGTGCCAGCAGTTCCGCGGGCGTGAGCAATCAGCCCCAGCATTTT.

This sequence joins TRBV7-8 and TRBJ1-1; 7 bases agree with TRBD1. Per the germline V gene, CDR1 is SGHVS and CDR2 is FQNEAQ. The CDR3 has 14 amino acids. With 5 bases clipped from V and 4 bases from J, the junction kept 7 bases outside the gene matches. As DNA, the CDR3 is TGTGCCAGCAGCGGAGCAGGGGGGGTCACTGAAGCTTTCTTT. Its translation: CASSGAGGVTEAFF.

A few counts support this clonotype. The V call is TRBV9, the J call TRBJ2-5; 7 nucleotides match TRBD1. The CDR3 runs 14 residues. The V gene end was trimmed by 0 bases and the J gene end by 6 bases; junction bases not matched to a gene: 5. Germline-derived CDR1 and CDR2 are SGDLS and YYNGEE. The CDR3 bases are TGTGCCAGCAGCGTAGGACAGGGACAGCAGACCCAGTACTTC. Amino acid sequence: CASSVGQGQQTQYF. Supplemented by reference TRBV9 and TRBJ2-5, the full variable domain reads DSGVTQTPKHLITATGQRVTLRCSPRSGDLSVYWYQQSLDQGLQFLIQYYNGEERAKGNILERFSAQQFPDLHSELNLSSLELGDSALYFCASSVGQGQQTQYFGPGTRLLVL.

This clonotype was seen a few times. V gene TRBV28 combines with J gene TRBJ2-7, with no clear D. V was cut by 7 bases and J by 4 bases, with 8 bases left in between. Germline-derived CDR1 and CDR2 are MDHEN and SYDVKM. The CDR3 is 11 amino acids. CDR3 DNA sequence: TGTGCCAGCACCTCCCCTTACGAGCAGTACTTC. Translating gives CASTSPYEQYF. The whole variable domain, filled in from reference TRBV28 and TRBJ2-7, reads DVKVTQSSRYLVKRTGEKVFLECVQDMDHENMFWYRQDPGLGLRLIYFSYDVKMKEKGDIPEGYSVSREKKERFSLILESASTNQTSMYLCASTSPYEQYFGPGTRLTVT.